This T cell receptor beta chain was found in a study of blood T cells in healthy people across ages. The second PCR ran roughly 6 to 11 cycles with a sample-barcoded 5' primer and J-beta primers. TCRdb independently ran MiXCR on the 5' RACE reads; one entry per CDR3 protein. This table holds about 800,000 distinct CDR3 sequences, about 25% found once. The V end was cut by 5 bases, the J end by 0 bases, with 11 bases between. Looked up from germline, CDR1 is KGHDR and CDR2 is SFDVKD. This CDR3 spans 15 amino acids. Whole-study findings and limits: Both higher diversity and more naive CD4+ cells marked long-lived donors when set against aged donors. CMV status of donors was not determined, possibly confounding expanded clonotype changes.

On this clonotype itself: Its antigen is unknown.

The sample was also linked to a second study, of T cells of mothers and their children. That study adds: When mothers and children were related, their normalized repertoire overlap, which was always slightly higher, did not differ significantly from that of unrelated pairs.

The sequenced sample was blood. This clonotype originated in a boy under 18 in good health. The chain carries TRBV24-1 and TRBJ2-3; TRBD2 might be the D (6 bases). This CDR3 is CATSGGSGSTDTQYF. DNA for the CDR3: TGTGCCACCAGTGGTGGGAGCGGGAGCACAGATACGCAGTATTTT.